Below are 19 T cell receptor beta chains sequenced from a single sample in a study of blood T cell repertoires in COVID-19 (dated by TCRdb to the early 2020s). Libraries were built with the immunoSEQ multiplex PCR assay. TCRdb carries this immuneACCESS record with in-frame sequences only. Its versions omit some clonotypes, under half of them owing to an unresolved V gene in the studies checked, with the rest unexplained. This sample has approximately 200,000 clones in its table, and more than 85% of those were observed once. Over 1.5% of the sample comes from the top ten. The sample was peripheral blood. Receptor source: a middle-aged man with active or convalescent COVID-19.

The gene calls are TRBV2 and TRBJ2-7; TRBD1 might be the D (6 bases). Germline V gives CDR1 SNHLY, CDR2 FYNNEI. CDR3 length: 14 residues. With 7 bases removed from V and 0 bases from J, the gap between germline ends came to 13 bases. Here the CDR3 DNA reads TGTGCCAGCACCGGACAGAGGAGCTCCTACGAGCAGTACTTC. Its translation: CASTGQRSSYEQYF.

V and J are TRBV4-1 and TRBJ2-2, with 9 nucleotides matching TRBD1. Germline assignment: CDR1 MGHRA and CDR2 YSYEKL. The CDR3 covers 15 residues. V shed 5 bases and J 3 bases; nucleotides not matched to a gene: 4. CDR3: CASSWTGADTGELFF. DNA for the CDR3: TGCGCCAGCAGCTGGACAGGGGCGGACACCGGGGAGCTGTTTTTT.

This sequence joins TRBV27 and TRBJ2-2, with 7 bases lining up with TRBD1. The ends lost 4 bases at V and 5 bases at J; junction bases unmatched: 13. This CDR3 has 17 amino acids. The germline gives CDR1 MNHEY, CDR2 SMNVEV (reference sequence). This chain's CDR3 is CASSWSLGAGGTGELFF. The CDR3 region has the DNA TGTGCCAGCAGTTGGAGTCTTGGGGCAGGGGGTACCGGGGAGCTGTTTTTT.

The rearrangement uses TRBV7-3 and TRBJ1-2; 11 nucleotides match TRBD1. Germline V lookup: CDR1 SGHTA, CDR2 FQGTGA. The CDR3 has 15 residues. Trimming took 4 bases from V and 2 from J; bases not matched to a gene: 3. Here the CDR3 DNA reads TGTGCCAGCAGCTCGTGGGACAGGGGGAACTATGGCTACACCTTC. Protein product: CASSSWDRGNYGYTF.

V gene TRBV29-1 combines with J gene TRBJ1-2, with D uncertain. Germline values: CDR1 SQVTM, CDR2 ANQGSEA. Deletions cut 4 bases from V and 5 bases from J, with 11 bases between. The CDR3 is made up of 12 amino acids. The CDR3 DNA reads TGCAGCGTTGTTGTCGAGCTATATGGCTACACCTTC. Its translation is CSVVVELYGYTF.

This chain joins TRBV15 and TRBJ1-3; 7 bases are shared with TRBD1. The germline V gene encodes CDR1 LNHNV and CDR2 YYDKDF (reference sequence). This CDR3 comprises 16 residues. With V trimmed by 3 bases and J by 3 bases, 8 bases remained unmatched. The CDR3 loop reads CATSRTGPLDGNTIYF. Written as DNA, the CDR3 is TGTGCCACCAGCAGGACAGGGCCCCTCGATGGAAACACCATATATTTT.

This clone came up once. The chain has TRBV6-6 and TRBJ2-7, with D possibly matching TRBD1 (6 bases). CDR3 length equals 16 residues. With 2 bases removed from V and 6 bases from J, the gap between germline ends came to 20 bases. From germline, CDR1 is MNHNY and CDR2 SVGAGI (reference sequence). CDR3 sequence reads: CASSYVGQNAMREQYF. The CDR3 nucleotides are TGTGCCAGCAGTTACGTTGGACAGAATGCGATGCGCGAGCAGTACTTC.

The chain is built from TRBV11-2 and TRBJ1-2; 10 bases match TRBD1. The V and J ends lost 5 bases and 5 bases, in that order; junction bases with no gene match: 11. CDR3 length equals 16 residues. Per the germline V gene, CDR1 is SGHAT and CDR2 is FQNNGV. CDR3 amino acids: CASSRGTGEARYGYTF. In DNA, the CDR3 is TGTGCCAGCAGCCGAGGGACAGGGGAGGCGAGATATGGCTACACCTTC.

This clone came up once. The chain's CDR3 is CASSQGQSSTDINEQFF. As DNA, the CDR3 is TGCGCCAGCAGCCAAGGCCAATCGTCGACCGACATCAATGAGCAGTTCTTC. V usage is TRBV5-1 and J usage is TRBJ2-1; D gene unclear. This CDR3 has 17 amino acids. Looked up from germline, CDR1 is SGHRS and CDR2 is YFSETQ. V was shortened by 4 bases and J by 6 bases, with 23 bases between the two germline ends.

V and J are TRBV2 and TRBJ1-4, with TRBD1 identical over 7 bases. Germline V CDR1 and CDR2: SNHLY, FYNNEI. The J segment lost 8 bases and the V segment lost 5 bases, leaving 8 bases of the junction unmatched. The CDR3 runs to 14 residues. Written as DNA, the CDR3 is TGTGCCAGCAGTAGGGACAGCTTCGGCGAAAAACTGTTTTTT. This encodes CASSRDSFGEKLFF.

The rearrangement uses TRBV4-2 and TRBJ2-7, with TRBD2 matching 7 bases. Germline CDR1 is LGHNA and CDR2 is YNFKEQ. This CDR3 is 15 amino acids long. V lost 1 base to trimming and J lost 3 bases; unmatched junction nucleotides: 6. The CDR3 sequence is CASSQVERGDYEQYF. The DNA of the CDR3 is TGTGCCAGCAGCCAAGTGGAGCGGGGCGACTACGAGCAGTACTTC.

J is TRBJ1-5 and V is TRBV27; D might be TRBD1 (6 bases). This CDR3 comprises 14 residues. V lost 5 bases to trimming and J lost 8 bases, with 16 bases between them. Germline V CDR1 and CDR2: MNHEY, SMNVEV (reference sequence). The CDR3 nucleotides are TGTGCCAGCAGTCCCCGACAGGATGTCAAGCCCCAGCATTTT. Translating it yields CASSPRQDVKPQHF.

The rearrangement uses TRBV5-1 and TRBJ1-2; 7 nucleotides line up with TRBD1. Trimming took 5 bases from V and 0 from J; bases not matched to a gene: 4. Germline CDR1 SGHRS, CDR2 YFSETQ. This CDR3 is built from 14 residues. The chain's CDR3 is CASRETGPNYGYTF. CDR3 bases: TGCGCCAGCAGAGAGACAGGGCCTAACTATGGCTACACCTTC.

V is TRBV27 and J is TRBJ2-7, with D perhaps matching TRBD2 (5 bases). V lost 5 bases and J lost 4, with 18 bases in between. The germline gives CDR1 MNHEY, CDR2 SMNVEV (reference sequence). The CDR3 is made up of 15 amino acids. The CDR3 DNA sequence: TGTGCCAGCAGTAACTCCCCGGGAAAGGTTTACGAGCAGTACTTC. This sequence encodes CASSNSPGKVYEQYF.

This clone has more than one count but fewer than ten. V usage is TRBV27 and J usage is TRBJ1-5; D possibly corresponds to TRBD1 (5 bases). The CDR3 runs to 17 residues. Trimming shortened V by 5 bases and J by 2 bases, and 19 bases separated the two germline ends. From germline, CDR1 is MNHEY and CDR2 SMNVEV (reference sequence). CDR3 loop: CASSPGVWGAGNQPQHF. The CDR3 bases are TGTGCCAGCAGTCCCGGCGTTTGGGGCGCGGGCAATCAGCCCCAGCATTTT.

V is TRBV28 and J is TRBJ1-3, with D possibly being TRBD1 (5 bases). Germline lookup yields CDR1 MDHEN and CDR2 SYDVKM. Trimming removed 3 bases at V and 5 bases at J, with 14 bases between. This CDR3 contains 15 residues. The CDR3 DNA is TGTGCCAGCAGTTTGTGGTCAGGGTTTAGAAACACCATATATTTT. As protein: CASSLWSGFRNTIYF.

This clone was observed once. The chain combines TRBV9 with TRBJ1-3, with 7 bases identical to TRBD1. This CDR3 has 15 amino acids. CDR1 is SGDLS, CDR2 YYNGEE, per germline. The ends lost 0 bases at V and 2 bases at J; junction bases unmatched: 2. CDR3: CASSVAGTAGNTIYF. The CDR3 DNA reads TGTGCCAGCAGCGTAGCTGGGACAGCTGGAAACACCATATATTTT.

This chain uses TRBV9 with TRBJ1-2; 8 nucleotides align to TRBD1. With V trimmed by 1 base and J by 8 bases, 10 bases remained unmatched. This CDR3 region has 15 residues. Germline V gene sequence: CDR1 SGDLS, CDR2 YYNGEE. CDR3 DNA: TGTGCCAGCAGCGTACCCCCGACAGGGGTCCGGGGCTACACCTTC. Translation: CASSVPPTGVRGYTF.

The rearrangement uses TRBV20-1 and TRBJ1-1; 7 positions agree with TRBD1. Trimming took 3 bases from V and 3 from J; bases not matched to a gene: 10. The germline V gene encodes CDR1 DFQATT and CDR2 SNEGSKA (reference sequence). This CDR3 is built from 15 residues. The CDR3 loop reads CSASKGTEFYTEAFF. In DNA form, the CDR3 reads TGCAGTGCTAGTAAGGGGACAGAATTTTACACTGAAGCTTTCTTT.